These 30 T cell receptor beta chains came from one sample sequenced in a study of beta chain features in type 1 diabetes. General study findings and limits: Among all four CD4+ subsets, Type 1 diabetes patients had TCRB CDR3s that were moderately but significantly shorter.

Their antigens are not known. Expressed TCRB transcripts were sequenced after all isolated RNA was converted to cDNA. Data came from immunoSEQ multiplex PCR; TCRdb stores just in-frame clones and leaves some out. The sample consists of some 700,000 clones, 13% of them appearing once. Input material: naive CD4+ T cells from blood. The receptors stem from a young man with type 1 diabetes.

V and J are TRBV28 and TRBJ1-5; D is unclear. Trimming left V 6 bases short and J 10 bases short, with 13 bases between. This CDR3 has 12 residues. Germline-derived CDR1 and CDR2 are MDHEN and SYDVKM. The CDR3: CASSPSSGPQHF. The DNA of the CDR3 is TGTGCCAGCAGCCCTAGTAGTGGACCCCAGCATTTT.

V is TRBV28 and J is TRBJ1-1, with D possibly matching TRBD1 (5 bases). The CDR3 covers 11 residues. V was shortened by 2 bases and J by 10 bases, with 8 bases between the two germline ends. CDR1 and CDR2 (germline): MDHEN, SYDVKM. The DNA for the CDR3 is TGTGCCAGCAGTTTAGGGCAGGGAGCTTTCTTT. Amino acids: CASSLGQGAFF.

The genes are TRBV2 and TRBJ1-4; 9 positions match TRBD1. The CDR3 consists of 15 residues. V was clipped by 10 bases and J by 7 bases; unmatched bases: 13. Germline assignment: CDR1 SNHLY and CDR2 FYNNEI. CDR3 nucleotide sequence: TGTGCCACCGTCCGGGACAGGGAGCAGGTTGAAAAACTGTTTTTT. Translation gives CATVRDREQVEKLFF.

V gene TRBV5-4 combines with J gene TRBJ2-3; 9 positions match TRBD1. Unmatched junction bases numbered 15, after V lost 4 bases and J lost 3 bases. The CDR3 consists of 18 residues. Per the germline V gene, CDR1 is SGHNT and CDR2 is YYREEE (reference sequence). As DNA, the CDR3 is TGTGCCAGCAGCCCGTCTAGGGGGACAGGGAAAGGGACAGATACGCAGTATTTT. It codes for CASSPSRGTGKGTDTQYF.

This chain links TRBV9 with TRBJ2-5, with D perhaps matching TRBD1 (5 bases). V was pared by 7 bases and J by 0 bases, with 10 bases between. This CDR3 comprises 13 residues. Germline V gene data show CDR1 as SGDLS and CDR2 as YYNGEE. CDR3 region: CASAGANQETQYF. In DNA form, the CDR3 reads TGTGCCAGCGCTGGGGCCAACCAAGAGACCCAGTACTTC.

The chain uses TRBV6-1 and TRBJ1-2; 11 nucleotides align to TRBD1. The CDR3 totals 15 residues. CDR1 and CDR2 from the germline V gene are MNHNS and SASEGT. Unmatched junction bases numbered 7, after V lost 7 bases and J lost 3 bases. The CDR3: CASTTGTGGHYGYTF. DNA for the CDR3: TGTGCCAGCACGACAGGGACAGGGGGACACTATGGCTACACCTTC.

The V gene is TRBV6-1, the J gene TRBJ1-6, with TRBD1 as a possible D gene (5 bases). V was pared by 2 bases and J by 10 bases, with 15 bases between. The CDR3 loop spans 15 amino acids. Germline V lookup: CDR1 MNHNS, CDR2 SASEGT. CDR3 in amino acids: CASSEQGVLGSPLHF. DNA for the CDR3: TGTGCCAGCAGTGAACAGGGAGTTCTAGGATCACCCCTCCACTTT.

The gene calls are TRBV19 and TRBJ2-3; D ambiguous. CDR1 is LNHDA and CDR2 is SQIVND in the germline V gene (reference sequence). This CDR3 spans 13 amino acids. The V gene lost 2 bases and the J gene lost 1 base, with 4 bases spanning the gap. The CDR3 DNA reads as TGTGCCAGTAGTATAAGGGGCACAGATACGCAGTATTTT. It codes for CASSIRGTDTQYF.

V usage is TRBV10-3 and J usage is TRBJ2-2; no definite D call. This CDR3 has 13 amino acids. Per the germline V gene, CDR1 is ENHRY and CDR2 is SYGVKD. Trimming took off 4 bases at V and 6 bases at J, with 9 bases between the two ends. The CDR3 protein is CAISAVNSGELFF. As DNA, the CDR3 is TGTGCCATCAGTGCTGTTAATTCCGGGGAGCTGTTTTTT.

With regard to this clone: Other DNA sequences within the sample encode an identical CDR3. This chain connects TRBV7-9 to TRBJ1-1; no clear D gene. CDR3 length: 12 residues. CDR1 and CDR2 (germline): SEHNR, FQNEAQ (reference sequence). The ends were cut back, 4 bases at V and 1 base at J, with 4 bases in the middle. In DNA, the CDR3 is TGTGCCAGCAGCTCTCGGAACACTGAAGCTTTCTTT. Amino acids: CASSSRNTEAFF.

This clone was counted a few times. CDR3 amino acids: CAISERFGPNNEQFF. The CDR3 nucleotides read TGTGCCATCAGTGAAAGGTTCGGACCTAACAATGAGCAGTTCTTC. The V gene is TRBV10-3, the J gene TRBJ2-1; D gene unclear. Deletions cut 3 bases from V and 5 bases from J, with 14 bases between. Germline V gives CDR1 ENHRY, CDR2 SYGVKD. The CDR3 is 15 residues long.

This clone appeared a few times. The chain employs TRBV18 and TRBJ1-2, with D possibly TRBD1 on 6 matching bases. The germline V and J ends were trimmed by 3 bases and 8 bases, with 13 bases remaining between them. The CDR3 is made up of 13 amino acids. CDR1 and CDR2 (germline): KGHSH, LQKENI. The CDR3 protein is CASSPDRPLGYTF. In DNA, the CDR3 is TGTGCCAGCTCACCGGACAGACCGCTGGGCTACACCTTC.

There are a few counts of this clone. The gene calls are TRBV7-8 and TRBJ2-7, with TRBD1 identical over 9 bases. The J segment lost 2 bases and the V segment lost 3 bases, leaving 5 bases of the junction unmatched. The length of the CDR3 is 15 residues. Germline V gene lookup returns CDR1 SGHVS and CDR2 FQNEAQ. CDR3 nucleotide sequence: TGTGCCAGCAGCTTCCGCCGGGACAGGGCCTACGAGCAGTACTTC. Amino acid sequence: CASSFRRDRAYEQYF.

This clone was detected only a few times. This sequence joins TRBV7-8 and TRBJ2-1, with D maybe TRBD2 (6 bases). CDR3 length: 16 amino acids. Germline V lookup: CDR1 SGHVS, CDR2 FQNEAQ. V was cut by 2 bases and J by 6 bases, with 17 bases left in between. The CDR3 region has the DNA TGTGCCAGCAGCTTACCCCTAGCGACGGCTACCAATGAGCAGTTCTTC. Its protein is CASSLPLATATNEQFF.

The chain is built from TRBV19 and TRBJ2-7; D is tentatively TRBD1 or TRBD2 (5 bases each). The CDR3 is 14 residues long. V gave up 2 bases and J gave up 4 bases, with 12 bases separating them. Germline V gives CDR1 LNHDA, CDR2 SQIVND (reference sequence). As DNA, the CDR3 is TGTGCCAGTAGTATAAGTGGGGGAAAATACGAGCAGTACTTC. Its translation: CASSISGGKYEQYF.

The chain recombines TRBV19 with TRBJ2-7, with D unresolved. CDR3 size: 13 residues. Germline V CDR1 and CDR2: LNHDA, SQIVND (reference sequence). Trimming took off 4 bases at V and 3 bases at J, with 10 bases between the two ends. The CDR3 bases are TGTGCCAGTAGTAGATGGTCGGGCTACGAGCAGTACTTC. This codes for CASSRWSGYEQYF.

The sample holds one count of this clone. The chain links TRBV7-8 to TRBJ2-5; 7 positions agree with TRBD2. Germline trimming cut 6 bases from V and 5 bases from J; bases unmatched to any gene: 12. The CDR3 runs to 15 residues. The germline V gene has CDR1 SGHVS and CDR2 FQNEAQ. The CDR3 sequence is CASSSPAGRDETQYF. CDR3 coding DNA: TGTGCCAGCAGTTCCCCGGCGGGGAGGGATGAGACCCAGTACTTC.

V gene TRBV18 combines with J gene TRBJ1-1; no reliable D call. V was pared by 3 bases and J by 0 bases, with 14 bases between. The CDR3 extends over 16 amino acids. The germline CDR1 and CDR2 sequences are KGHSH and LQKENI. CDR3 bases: TGTGCCAGCTCACCCCAGGTTCAGACGATGAACACTGAAGCTTTCTTT. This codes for CASSPQVQTMNTEAFF.

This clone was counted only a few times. CDR3 nucleotide sequence: TGTGCCAGCAGCGTAAGACAGGGGCACCAAGAGACCCAGTACTTC. Translation gives CASSVRQGHQETQYF. This chain joins TRBV11-2 and TRBJ2-5; 8 positions match TRBD1. J gave up 0 bases and V 5 bases, and 5 bases lay outside the gene matches. There are 15 residues in the CDR3. Germline loops: CDR1 SGHAT, CDR2 FQNNGV.

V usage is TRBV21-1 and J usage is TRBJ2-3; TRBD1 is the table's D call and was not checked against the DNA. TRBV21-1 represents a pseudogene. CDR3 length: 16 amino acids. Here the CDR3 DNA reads TGTGCCAGCAGCAATAAAGGCAGGACAAAGGGAGATACGCAGTATTTT. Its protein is CASSNKGRTKGDTQYF.

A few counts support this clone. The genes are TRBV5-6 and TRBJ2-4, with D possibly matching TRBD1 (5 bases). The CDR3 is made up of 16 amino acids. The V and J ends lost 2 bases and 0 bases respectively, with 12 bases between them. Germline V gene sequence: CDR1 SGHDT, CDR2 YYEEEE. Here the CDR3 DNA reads TGTGCCAGCAGCTTCAGGGCGATCGGAGCCAAAAACATTCAGTACTTC. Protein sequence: CASSFRAIGAKNIQYF.

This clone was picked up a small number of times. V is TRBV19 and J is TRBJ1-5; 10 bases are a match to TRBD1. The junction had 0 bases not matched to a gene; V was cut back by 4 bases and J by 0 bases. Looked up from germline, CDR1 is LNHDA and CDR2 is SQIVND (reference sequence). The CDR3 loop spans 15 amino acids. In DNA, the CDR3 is TGTGCCAGTAGTAGACAGGGGGCTAGCAATCAGCCCCAGCATTTT. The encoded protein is CASSRQGASNQPQHF.

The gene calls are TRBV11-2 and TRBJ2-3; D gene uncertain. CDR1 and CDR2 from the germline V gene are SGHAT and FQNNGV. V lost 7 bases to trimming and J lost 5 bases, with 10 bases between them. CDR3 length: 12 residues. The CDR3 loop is CASTPLGDTQYF. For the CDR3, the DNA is TGTGCCAGCACCCCCCTAGGAGATACGCAGTATTTT.

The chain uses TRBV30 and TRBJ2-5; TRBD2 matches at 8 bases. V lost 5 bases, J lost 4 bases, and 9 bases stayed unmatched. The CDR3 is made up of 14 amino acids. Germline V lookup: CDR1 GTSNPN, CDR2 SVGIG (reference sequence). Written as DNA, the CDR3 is TGTGCCTGGGTGGCGGGGGGACCCGGAGAGACCCAGTACTTC. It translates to CAWVAGGPGETQYF.

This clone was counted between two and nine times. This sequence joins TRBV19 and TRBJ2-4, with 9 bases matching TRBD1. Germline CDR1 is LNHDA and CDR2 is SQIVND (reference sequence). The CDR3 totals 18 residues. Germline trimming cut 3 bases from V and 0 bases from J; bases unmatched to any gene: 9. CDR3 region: CASSIVQGTGLAKNIQYF. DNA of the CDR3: TGTGCCAGTAGTATCGTTCAGGGGACAGGGCTAGCCAAAAACATTCAGTACTTC. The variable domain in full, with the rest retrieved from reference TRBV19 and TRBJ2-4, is DGGITQSPKYLFRKEGQNVTLSCEQNLNHDAMYWYRQDPGQGLRLIYYSQIVNDFQKGDIAEGYSVSREKKESFPLTVTSAQKNPTAFYLCASSIVQGTGLAKNIQYFGAGTRLSVL.

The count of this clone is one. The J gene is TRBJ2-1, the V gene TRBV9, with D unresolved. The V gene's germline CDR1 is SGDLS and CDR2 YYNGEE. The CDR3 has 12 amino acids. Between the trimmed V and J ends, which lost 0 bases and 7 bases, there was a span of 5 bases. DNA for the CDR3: TGTGCCAGCAGCGTAGAGGAGAATGAGCAGTTCTTC. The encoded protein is CASSVEENEQFF.

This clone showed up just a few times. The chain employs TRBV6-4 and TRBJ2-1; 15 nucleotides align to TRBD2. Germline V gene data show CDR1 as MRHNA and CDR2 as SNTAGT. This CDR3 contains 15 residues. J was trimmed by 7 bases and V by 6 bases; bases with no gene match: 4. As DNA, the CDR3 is TGTGCCAGCAGCGCGGGACTAGCGGGGGGAAATGAGCAGTTCTTC. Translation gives CASSAGLAGGNEQFF.

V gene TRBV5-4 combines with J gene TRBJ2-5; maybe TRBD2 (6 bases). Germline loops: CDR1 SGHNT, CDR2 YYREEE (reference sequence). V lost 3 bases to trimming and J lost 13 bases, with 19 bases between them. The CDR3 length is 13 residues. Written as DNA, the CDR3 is TGTGCCAGCAGCTCTCCTGGGGGGACTCCAGGGTACTTC. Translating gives CASSSPGGTPGYF.

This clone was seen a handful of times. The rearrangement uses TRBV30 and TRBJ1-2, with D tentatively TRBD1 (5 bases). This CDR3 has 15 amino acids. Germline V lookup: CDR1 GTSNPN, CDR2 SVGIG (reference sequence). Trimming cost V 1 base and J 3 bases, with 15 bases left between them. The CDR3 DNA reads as TGTGCCTGGAGTGACTCCCCGGGGGACTACTATGGCTACACCTTC. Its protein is CAWSDSPGDYYGYTF. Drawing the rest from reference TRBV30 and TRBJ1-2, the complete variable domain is SQTIHQWPATLVQPVGSPLSLECTVEGTSNPNLYWYRQAAGRGLQLLFYSVGIGQISSEVPQNLSASRPQDRQFILSSKKLLLSDSGFYLCAWSDSPGDYYGYTFGSGTRLTVV.

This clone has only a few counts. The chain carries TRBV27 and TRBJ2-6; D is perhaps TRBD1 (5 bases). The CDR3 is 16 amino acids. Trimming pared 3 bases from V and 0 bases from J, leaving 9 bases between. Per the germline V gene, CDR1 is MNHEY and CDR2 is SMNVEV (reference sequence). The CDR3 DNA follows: TGTGCCAGCAGTTTGCAGGGTGGCTCTGGGGCCAACGTCCTGACTTTC. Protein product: CASSLQGGSGANVLTF.